This T cell receptor (beta chain) was found in a study of OX40 agonist ivuxolimab in advanced cancers. Study observations and caveats: Determination of antigen specificity was not performed for the expanded peripheral T cells. Relative to CD4+ cells, CD8+ T cells on average had more expanded clones. Doses of 0.1 to 3.0 mg/kg were accompanied by clonal expansion of CD4+ and CD8+ blood T cells by week 6.

Germline V gene data show CDR1 as LNHDA and CDR2 as SQIVND (reference sequence). This CDR3 has 17 amino acids. With V trimmed by 0 bases and J by 3 bases, 4 bases remained unmatched. Autoimmune disease history or systemic immunosuppression was exclusionary. As for this clone: Its antigen is unidentified.

Some clones are missing from TCRdb's copy, which holds only in-frame ones; the method was immunoSEQ multiplex PCR. In the table there are some 100,000 clones, 85% to 95% of which are singletons. The material was CD4+ or CD8+ T cells sorted from blood, obtained in a trial of the OX40 agonist ivuxolimab. The TCR was taken from an adult with an advanced solid tumor such as melanoma, head and neck, liver or kidney cancer. The rearrangement joins TRBV19 to TRBJ2-5; 13 bases fit TRBD2. This CDR3 reads CASSIDGTSGEEETQYF. CDR3 bases: TGTGCCAGTAGTATAGATGGGACTAGCGGGGAGGAAGAGACCCAGTACTTC.